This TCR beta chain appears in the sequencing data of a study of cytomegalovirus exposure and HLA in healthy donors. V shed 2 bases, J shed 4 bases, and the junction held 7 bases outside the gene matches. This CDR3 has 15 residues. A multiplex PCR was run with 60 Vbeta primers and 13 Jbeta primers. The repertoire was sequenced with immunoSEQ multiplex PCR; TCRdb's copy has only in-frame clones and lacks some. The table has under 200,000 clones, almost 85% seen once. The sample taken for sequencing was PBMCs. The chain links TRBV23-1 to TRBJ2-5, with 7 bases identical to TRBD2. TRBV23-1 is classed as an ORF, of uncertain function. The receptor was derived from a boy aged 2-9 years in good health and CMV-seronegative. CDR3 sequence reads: CASSQDPSGGETQYF. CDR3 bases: TGCGCCAGCAGTCAAGACCCCTCGGGAGGAGAGACCCAGTACTTC.